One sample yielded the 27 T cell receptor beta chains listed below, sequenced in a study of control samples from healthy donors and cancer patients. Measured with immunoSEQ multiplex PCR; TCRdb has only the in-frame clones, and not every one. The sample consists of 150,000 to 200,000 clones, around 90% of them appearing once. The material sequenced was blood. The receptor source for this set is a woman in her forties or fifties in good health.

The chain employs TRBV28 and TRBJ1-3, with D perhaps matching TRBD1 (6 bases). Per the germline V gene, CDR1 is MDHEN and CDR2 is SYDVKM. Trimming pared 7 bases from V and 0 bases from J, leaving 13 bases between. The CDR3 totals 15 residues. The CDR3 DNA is TGTGCCAGCACCCGGGGACACTACTCTGGAAACACCATATATTTT. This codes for CASTRGHYSGNTIYF.

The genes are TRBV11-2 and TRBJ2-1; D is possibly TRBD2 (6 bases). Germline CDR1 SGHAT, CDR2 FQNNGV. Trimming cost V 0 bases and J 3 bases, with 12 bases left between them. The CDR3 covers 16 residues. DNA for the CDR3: TGTGCCAGCAGCTTAGAGCGGCTAGCGCGCTACAATGAGCAGTTCTTC. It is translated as CASSLERLARYNEQFF.

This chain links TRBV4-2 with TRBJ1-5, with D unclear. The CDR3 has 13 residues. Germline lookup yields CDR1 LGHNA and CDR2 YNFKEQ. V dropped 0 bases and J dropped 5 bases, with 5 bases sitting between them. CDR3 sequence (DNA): TGTGCCAGCAGCCAAGATCGTGATCAGCCCCAGCATTTT. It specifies CASSQDRDQPQHF.

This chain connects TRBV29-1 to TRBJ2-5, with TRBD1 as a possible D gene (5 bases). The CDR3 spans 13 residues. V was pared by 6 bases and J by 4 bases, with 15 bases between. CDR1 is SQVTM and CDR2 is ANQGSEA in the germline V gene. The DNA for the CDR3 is TGCAGCGTGGCCATCAGGGCTTCAGAGACCCAGTACTTC. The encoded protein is CSVAIRASETQYF.

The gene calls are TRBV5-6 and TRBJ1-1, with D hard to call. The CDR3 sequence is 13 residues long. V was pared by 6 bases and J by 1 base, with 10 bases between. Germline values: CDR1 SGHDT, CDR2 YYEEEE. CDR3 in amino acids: CASTADGNTEAFF. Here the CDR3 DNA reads TGTGCCAGCACCGCCGACGGGAACACTGAAGCTTTCTTT.

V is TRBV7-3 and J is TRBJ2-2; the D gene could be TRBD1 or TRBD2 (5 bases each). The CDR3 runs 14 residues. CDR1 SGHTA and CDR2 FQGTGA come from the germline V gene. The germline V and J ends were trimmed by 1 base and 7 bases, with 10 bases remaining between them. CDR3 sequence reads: CASSLIRGNGELFF. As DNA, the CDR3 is TGTGCCAGCAGCTTAATTCGGGGCAACGGGGAGCTGTTTTTT.

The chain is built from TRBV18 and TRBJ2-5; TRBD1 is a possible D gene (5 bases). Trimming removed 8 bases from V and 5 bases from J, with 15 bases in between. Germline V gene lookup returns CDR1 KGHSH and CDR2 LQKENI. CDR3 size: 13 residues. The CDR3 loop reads CASGSRGAETQYF. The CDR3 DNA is TGTGCCAGCGGGTCTAGGGGTGCGGAGACCCAGTACTTC.

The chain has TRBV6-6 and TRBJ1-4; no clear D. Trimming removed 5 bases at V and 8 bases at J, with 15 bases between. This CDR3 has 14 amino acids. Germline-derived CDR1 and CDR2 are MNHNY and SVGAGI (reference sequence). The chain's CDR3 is CASSHTVHGEKLFF. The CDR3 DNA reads TGTGCCAGCAGTCATACAGTACATGGGGAAAAACTGTTTTTT.

Here the CDR3 reads CASSPNRGSNTEAFF. CDR3 nucleotides: TGTGCCAGCTCACCAAACAGGGGTTCGAACACTGAAGCTTTCTTT. This chain connects TRBV18 to TRBJ1-1; 7 nucleotides match TRBD1. V lost 2 bases and J lost 1; bases outside the gene matches: 4. This CDR3 is built from 15 residues. CDR1 and CDR2 (germline): KGHSH, LQKENI.

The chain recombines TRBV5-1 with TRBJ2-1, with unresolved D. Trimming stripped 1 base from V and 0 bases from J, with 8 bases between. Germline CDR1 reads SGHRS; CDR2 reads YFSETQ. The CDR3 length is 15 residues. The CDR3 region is CASSLIMSSYNEQFF. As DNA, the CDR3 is TGCGCCAGCAGCTTGATCATGAGCTCCTACAATGAGCAGTTCTTC.

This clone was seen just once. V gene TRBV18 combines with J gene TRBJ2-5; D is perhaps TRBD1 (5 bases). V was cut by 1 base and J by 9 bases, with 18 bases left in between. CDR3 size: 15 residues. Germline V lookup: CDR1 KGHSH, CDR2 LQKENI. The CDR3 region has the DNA TGTGCCAGCTCACCACAAGGTTCCACTTCCAGGGCCCAGTACTTC. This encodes CASSPQGSTSRAQYF.

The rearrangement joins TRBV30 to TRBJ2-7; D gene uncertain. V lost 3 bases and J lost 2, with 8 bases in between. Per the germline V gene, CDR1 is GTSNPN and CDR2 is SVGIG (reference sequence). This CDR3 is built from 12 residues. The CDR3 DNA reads TGTGCCTGGAGGGGCGGAACCTACGAGCAGTACTTC. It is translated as CAWRGGTYEQYF.

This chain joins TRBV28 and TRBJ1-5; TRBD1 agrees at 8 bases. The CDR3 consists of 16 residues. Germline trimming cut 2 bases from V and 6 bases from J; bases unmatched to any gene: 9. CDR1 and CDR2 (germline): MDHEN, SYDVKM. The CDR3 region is CASSLVQGQGSQPQHF. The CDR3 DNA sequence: TGTGCCAGCAGTTTAGTTCAAGGACAGGGCAGTCAGCCCCAGCATTTT.

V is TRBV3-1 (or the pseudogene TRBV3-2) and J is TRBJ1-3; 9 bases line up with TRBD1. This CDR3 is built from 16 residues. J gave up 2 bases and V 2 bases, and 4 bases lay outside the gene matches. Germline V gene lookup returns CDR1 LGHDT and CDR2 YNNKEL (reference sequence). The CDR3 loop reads CASSQFWDRAGNTIYF. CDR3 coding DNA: TGTGCCAGCAGCCAATTTTGGGACAGGGCTGGAAACACCATATATTTT.

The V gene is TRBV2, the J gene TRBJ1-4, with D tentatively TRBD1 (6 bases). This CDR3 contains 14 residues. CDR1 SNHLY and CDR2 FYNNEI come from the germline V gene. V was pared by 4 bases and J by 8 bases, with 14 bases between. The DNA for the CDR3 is TGTGCCAGCAGTGCACAGGGCGGCAAGGAAAAACTGTTTTTT. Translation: CASSAQGGKEKLFF. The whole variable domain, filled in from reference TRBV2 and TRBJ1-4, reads EPEVTQTPSHQVTQMGQEVILRCVPISNHLYFYWYRQILGQKVEFLVSFYNNEISEKSEIFDDQFSVERPDGSNFTLKIRSTKLEDSAMYFCASSAQGGKEKLFFGSGTQLSVL.

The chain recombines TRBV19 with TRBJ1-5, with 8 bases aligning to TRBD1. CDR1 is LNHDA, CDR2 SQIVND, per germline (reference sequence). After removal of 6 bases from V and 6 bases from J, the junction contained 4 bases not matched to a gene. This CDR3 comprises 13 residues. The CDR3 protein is CASRGQEVQPQHF. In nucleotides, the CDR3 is TGTGCCAGTAGGGGACAGGAGGTTCAGCCCCAGCATTTT.

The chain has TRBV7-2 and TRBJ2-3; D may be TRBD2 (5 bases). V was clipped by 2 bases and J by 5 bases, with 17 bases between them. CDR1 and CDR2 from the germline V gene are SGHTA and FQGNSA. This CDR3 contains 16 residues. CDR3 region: CASSLLPQTRGDTQYF. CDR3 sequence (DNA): TGTGCCAGCAGCTTATTACCCCAAACCCGGGGAGATACGCAGTATTTT.

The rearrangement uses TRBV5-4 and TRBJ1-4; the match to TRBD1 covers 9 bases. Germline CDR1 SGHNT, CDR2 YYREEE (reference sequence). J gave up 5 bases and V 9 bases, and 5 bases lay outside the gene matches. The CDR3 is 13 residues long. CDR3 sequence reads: CATNGQGNEKLFF. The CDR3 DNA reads TGTGCCACCAACGGACAGGGGAATGAAAAACTGTTTTTT.

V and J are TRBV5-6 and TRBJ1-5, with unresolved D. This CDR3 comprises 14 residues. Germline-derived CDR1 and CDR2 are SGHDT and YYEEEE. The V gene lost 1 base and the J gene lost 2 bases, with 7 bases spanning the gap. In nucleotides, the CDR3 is TGTGCCAGCAGCTTGCCGGGTGGCAATCAGCCCCAGCATTTT. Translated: CASSLPGGNQPQHF.

CDR3 DNA: TGTGCCAGCAGCCAATTAGGAGACGTCGGTCAGCCCCAGCATTTT. Translating it yields CASSQLGDVGQPQHF. The chain links TRBV27 to TRBJ1-5; no reliable D call. Trimming took off 6 bases at V and 6 bases at J, with 18 bases between the two ends. The V gene's germline CDR1 is MNHEY and CDR2 SMNVEV (reference sequence). CDR3 size: 15 residues.

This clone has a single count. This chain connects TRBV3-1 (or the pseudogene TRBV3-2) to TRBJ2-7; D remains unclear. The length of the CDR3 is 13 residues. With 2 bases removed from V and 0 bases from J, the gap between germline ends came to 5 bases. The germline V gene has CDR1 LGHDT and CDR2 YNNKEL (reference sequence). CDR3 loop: CASSQPDSYEQYF. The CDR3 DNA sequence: TGTGCCAGCAGCCAACCGGACTCCTACGAGCAGTACTTC.

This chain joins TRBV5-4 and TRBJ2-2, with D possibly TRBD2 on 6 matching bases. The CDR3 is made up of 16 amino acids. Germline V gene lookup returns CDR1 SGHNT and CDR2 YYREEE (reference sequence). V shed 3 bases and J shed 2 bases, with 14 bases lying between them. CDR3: CASSWGGRANTGELFF. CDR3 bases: TGTGCCAGCAGCTGGGGAGGCAGGGCCAACACCGGGGAGCTGTTTTTT. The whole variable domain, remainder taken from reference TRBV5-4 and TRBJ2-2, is ETGVTQSPTHLIKTRGQQVTLRCSSQSGHNTVSWYQQALGQGPQFIFQYYREEENGRGNFPPRFSGLQFPNYSSELNVNALELDDSALYLCASSWGGRANTGELFFGEGSRLTVL.

The CDR3 sequence: CASSQDPPSIWGAGEQFF. The CDR3, as DNA: TGTGCCAGCAGCCAAGATCCCCCGAGCATTTGGGGGGCAGGGGAGCAGTTCTTC. This chain connects TRBV4-2 to TRBJ2-1; D assignment may be TRBD1 or TRBD2 (6 bases each). Trimming removed 0 bases at V and 10 bases at J, with 25 bases between. The CDR3 is made up of 18 amino acids. CDR1 is LGHNA and CDR2 is YNFKEQ in the germline V gene.

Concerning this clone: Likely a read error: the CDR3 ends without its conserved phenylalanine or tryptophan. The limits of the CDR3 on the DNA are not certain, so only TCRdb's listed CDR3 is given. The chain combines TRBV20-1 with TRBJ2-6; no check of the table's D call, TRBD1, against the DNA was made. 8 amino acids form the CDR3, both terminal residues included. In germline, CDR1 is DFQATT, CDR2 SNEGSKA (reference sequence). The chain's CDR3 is CSASGHTG.

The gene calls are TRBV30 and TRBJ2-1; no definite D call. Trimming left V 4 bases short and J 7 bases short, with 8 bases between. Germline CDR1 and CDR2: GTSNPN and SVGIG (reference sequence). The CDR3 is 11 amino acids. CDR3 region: CAWTIRNEQFF. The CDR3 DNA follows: TGTGCCTGGACCATCAGGAATGAGCAGTTCTTC.

As DNA, the CDR3 is TGTGCCAGCAGTTTGGTAGTTCAAGATACGCAGTATTTT. Translated: CASSLVVQDTQYF. The chain carries TRBV27 and TRBJ2-3; D is ambiguous. The V end was cut by 3 bases, the J end by 5 bases, with 9 bases between. The CDR3 is 13 amino acids. The germline CDR1 and CDR2 sequences are MNHEY and SMNVEV (reference sequence).

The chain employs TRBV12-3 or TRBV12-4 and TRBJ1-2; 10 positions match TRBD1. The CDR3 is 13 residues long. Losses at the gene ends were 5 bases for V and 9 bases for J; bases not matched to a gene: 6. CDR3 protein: CASSPAGQGRYTF. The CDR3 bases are TGTGCCAGCAGTCCAGCGGGACAGGGGCGCTACACCTTC.